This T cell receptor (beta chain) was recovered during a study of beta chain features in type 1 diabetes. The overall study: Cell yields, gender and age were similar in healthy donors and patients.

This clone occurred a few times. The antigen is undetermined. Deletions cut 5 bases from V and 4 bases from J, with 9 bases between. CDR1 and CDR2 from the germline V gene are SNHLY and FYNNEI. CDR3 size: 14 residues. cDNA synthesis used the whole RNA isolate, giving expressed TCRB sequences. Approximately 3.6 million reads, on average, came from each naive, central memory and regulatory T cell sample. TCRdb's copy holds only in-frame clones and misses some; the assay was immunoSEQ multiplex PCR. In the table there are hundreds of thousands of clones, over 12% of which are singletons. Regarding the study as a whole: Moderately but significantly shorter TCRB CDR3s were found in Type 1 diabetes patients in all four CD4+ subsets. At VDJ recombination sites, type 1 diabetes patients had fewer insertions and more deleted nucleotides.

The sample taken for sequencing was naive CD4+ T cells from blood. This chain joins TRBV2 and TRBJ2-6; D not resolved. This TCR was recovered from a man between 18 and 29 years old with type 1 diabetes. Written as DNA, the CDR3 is TGTGCCAGCAGTCCCCGTGGAGGGGCCAACGTCCTGACTTTC. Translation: CASSPRGGANVLTF.